This is a list of T cell receptor beta chains from one sample in a study of regulatory T cells in long-lasting Graves disease. TCRdb re-derived calls from the multiplex PCR reads in MiXCR, one entry per CDR3 protein. The table shows 390,000 or so distinct CDR3 sequences, with 23% occurring only once. Material: peripheral blood mononuclear cells (PBMCs), obtained when the disease was refractory, from a patient treated with antithyroid drugs. Receptors were obtained from a woman in her thirties or forties with Graves disease. The CDR3 runs from the conserved cysteine through the conserved F or W. A D gene is named only where the DNA matches it firmly. Some rows mark clone size as missing; the rest say once, few, many or name a class of expanded clone.

v_call: TRBV10-2
d_call: NA
clone_size: NA
cdr3_length: 13
j_call: TRBJ2-4
cdr3_nt: TGCGCCAGCACTCCGTCCGCCAAAAACATTCAGTACTTC
cdr3_aa: CASTPSAKNIQYF

v_call: TRBV20-1
d_call: NA
clone_size: NA
cdr3_length: 18
j_call: TRBJ1-1
cdr3_nt: TGCAGTGCTTTCACAACCGGGGTGGGAGTAATTTACGGCACTGAAGCTTTCTTT
cdr3_aa: CSAFTTGVGVIYGTEAFF

v_call: TRBV7-2
d_call: TRBD2
clone_size: few
cdr3_length: 17
j_call: TRBJ2-2
cdr3_nt: TGTGCCAGCAGCTTCTCACTAGCGGGAGTCAACACCGGGGAGCTGTTTTTT
cdr3_aa: CASSFSLAGVNTGELFF

v_call: TRBV28
d_call: NA
clone_size: many
cdr3_length: 14
j_call: TRBJ2-7
cdr3_nt: TGTGCCAGCAGTTTCCCTGGACAGACCTACGAGCAGTACTTC
cdr3_aa: CASSFPGQTYEQYF

v_call: TRBV7-9
d_call: NA
clone_size: NA
cdr3_length: 19
j_call: TRBJ2-3
cdr3_nt: TGTGCCAGCAGCTCCCACAGGGGCAGCGGGAGAGCCAGCACAGATACGCAGTATTTT
cdr3_aa: CASSSHRGSGRASTDTQYF

v_call: TRBV13
d_call: TRBD2
clone_size: NA
cdr3_length: 19
j_call: TRBJ2-2
cdr3_nt: TGTGCCAGCAGCTTAGAGGGACTAGCGGGAGGAAGGAACACCGGGGAGCTGTTTTTT
cdr3_aa: CASSLEGLAGGRNTGELFF

v_call: TRBV9
d_call: NA
clone_size: few
cdr3_length: 15
j_call: TRBJ2-5
cdr3_nt: TGTGCCAGCAGCGGAGGACCCGAGCGCCAAGAGACCCAGTACTTC
cdr3_aa: CASSGGPERQETQYF

v_call: TRBV5-1
d_call: NA
clone_size: many
cdr3_length: 15
j_call: TRBJ2-6
cdr3_nt: TGCGCCAGCAGCTTCTACTCTGGGGGGGCCAACGTCCTGACTTTC
cdr3_aa: CASSFYSGGANVLTF

v_call: TRBV5-1
d_call: TRBD1
clone_size: NA
cdr3_length: 17
j_call: TRBJ1-6
cdr3_nt: TGCGCCAGCAGCTTTTCTTTTTGGGGACAGAATAATTCACCCCTCCACTTT
cdr3_aa: CASSFSFWGQNNSPLHF

v_call: TRBV13
d_call: TRBD1
clone_size: NA
cdr3_length: 14
j_call: TRBJ2-7
cdr3_nt: TGTGCCAGCAGTTCCGGGACAGGGTACTACGAGCAGTACTTC
cdr3_aa: CASSSGTGYYEQYF

v_call: TRBV2
d_call: NA
clone_size: NA
cdr3_length: 13
j_call: TRBJ2-1
cdr3_nt: TGTGCCATCTCGACAGGAACGTACAATGAGCAGTTCTTC
cdr3_aa: CAISTGTYNEQFF

v_call: TRBV20-1
d_call: TRBD1
clone_size: many
cdr3_length: 13
j_call: TRBJ2-5
cdr3_nt: TGCAGTGCTTCGGACAGGGGGGCAGAGACCCAGTACTTC
cdr3_aa: CSASDRGAETQYF

v_call: TRBV28
d_call: NA
clone_size: many
cdr3_length: 12
j_call: TRBJ2-2
cdr3_nt: TGTGCCAGCAGTCCTCCTCCCGGGGAGCTGTTTTTT
cdr3_aa: CASSPPPGELFF

v_call: TRBV29-1
d_call: NA
clone_size: NA
cdr3_length: 14
j_call: TRBJ2-7
cdr3_nt: TGCAGCGTTGAATTCACAGGCCTTGGGTACGAGCAGTACTTC
cdr3_aa: CSVEFTGLGYEQYF

v_call: TRBV7-6
d_call: NA
clone_size: NA
cdr3_length: 17
j_call: TRBJ2-3
cdr3_nt: TGTGCCAGCAGCTTCGGACCCGGGGGACAGATCACAGATACGCAGTATTTT
cdr3_aa: CASSFGPGGQITDTQYF

v_call: TRBV20-1
d_call: NA
clone_size: few
cdr3_length: 15
j_call: TRBJ1-6
cdr3_nt: TGCAGTGCTAGAGATAGGGGACGGTATAATTCACCCCTCCACTTT
cdr3_aa: CSARDRGRYNSPLHF

v_call: TRBV5-1
d_call: NA
clone_size: NA
cdr3_length: 15
j_call: TRBJ2-7
cdr3_nt: TGCGCCAGCAGCTTGGTTTGGGCCTACGTTAGCGAGCAGTACTTC
cdr3_aa: CASSLVWAYVSEQYF

v_call: TRBV13
d_call: TRBD2
clone_size: NA
cdr3_length: 14
j_call: TRBJ2-1
cdr3_nt: TGTGCCAGCAGCTTAGGGACTAGCTCCAATGAGCGGTTCTTC
cdr3_aa: CASSLGTSSNERFF

v_call: TRBV2
d_call: NA
clone_size: NA
cdr3_length: 15
j_call: TRBJ1-3
cdr3_nt: TGTGCCAGCAGCCAAGGGGGGGTCTCTGGAAACACCATATATTTT
cdr3_aa: CASSQGGVSGNTIYF

v_call: TRBV28
d_call: NA
clone_size: many
cdr3_length: 14
j_call: TRBJ1-6
cdr3_nt: TGTGCCAGCAGTGTAGGGACTGCCAATTCACCCCTCCACTTT
cdr3_aa: CASSVGTANSPLHF

v_call: TRBV6-9
d_call: NA
clone_size: many
cdr3_length: 13
j_call: TRBJ2-2
cdr3_nt: TGTGCCAGCAGTTACTTCGACACCGGGGAGCTGTTTTTT
cdr3_aa: CASSYFDTGELFF

v_call: TRBV28
d_call: NA
clone_size: many
cdr3_length: 18
j_call: TRBJ2-7
cdr3_nt: TGTGCCAGCACTGGGCGGGGACGAGCGGCCCCGGGGTCCTACGAGCAGTACTTC
cdr3_aa: CASTGRGRAAPGSYEQYF

v_call: TRBV29-1
d_call: NA
clone_size: NA
cdr3_length: 11
j_call: TRBJ2-1
cdr3_nt: TGCAGCGTTGTACTGTACAATGAGCAGTTCTTC
cdr3_aa: CSVVLYNEQFF

v_call: TRBV28
d_call: NA
clone_size: few
cdr3_length: 15
j_call: TRBJ2-1
cdr3_nt: TGTGCCAGCAGAGGTGGGGCAGGCTTTTACAATGAGCAGTTCTTC
cdr3_aa: CASRGGAGFYNEQFF